Following are 30 T cell receptor beta chains from one sample sequenced in a study of shared clonotypes between healthy human individuals. Profiled with immunoSEQ multiplex PCR; TCRdb holds only in-frame clones, not every one. The table lists about 680,000 clones, about 74% of them singletons. The source material was memory CD4+ T cells sorted from blood. Subset given: CD45RA-negative fraction. The receptors derive from a woman in her thirties in good health.

The chain links TRBV20-1 to TRBJ1-3, with unresolved D. Germline-derived CDR1 and CDR2 are DFQATT and SNEGSKA (reference sequence). V was cut by 6 bases and J by 11 bases, with 11 bases left in between. The CDR3 is made up of 10 amino acids. CDR3 sequence (DNA): TGCAGTGCAATGCTAGGAGCCATATATTTT. Residues: CSAMLGAIYF.

In this sample, this clone turned up once. The rearrangement uses TRBV6-4 and TRBJ2-1, with D tentatively TRBD1 or TRBD2 (6 bases each). The CDR3 has 16 amino acids. CDR1 is MRHNA, CDR2 SNTAGT, per germline. Deletions cut 0 bases from V and 0 bases from J, with 9 bases between. CDR3 nucleotide sequence: TGTGCCAGCAGTGACTCTGGAGGGGGCTCCTACAATGAGCAGTTCTTC. Translating gives CASSDSGGGSYNEQFF.

The chain employs TRBV18 and TRBJ2-7; D is perhaps TRBD2 (5 bases). The CDR3 extends over 13 amino acids. From germline, CDR1 is KGHSH and CDR2 LQKENI. Trimming removed 5 bases at V and 1 base at J, with 9 bases between. DNA for the CDR3: TGTGCCAGCTCAGCACTAGAATCCTACGAGCAGTACTTC. It translates to CASSALESYEQYF.

The genes are TRBV2 and TRBJ2-7; 8 bases agree with TRBD1. The CDR3 has 14 amino acids. CDR1 is SNHLY, CDR2 FYNNEI, per germline. V dropped 7 bases and J dropped 2; count of bases not matched to a gene: 7. CDR3 amino acids: CASNIQGEAYEQYF. In nucleotides, the CDR3 is TGTGCCAGCAACATACAGGGGGAGGCCTACGAGCAGTACTTC.

This rearrangement joins TRBV2 to TRBJ2-1; 10 bases match TRBD2. The trim removed 7 bases at V and 5 bases at J, leaving 8 bases unmatched. Germline CDR1 reads SNHLY; CDR2 reads FYNNEI. The CDR3 is 15 residues long. CDR3 amino acids: CASTVGTSVHNEQFF. The CDR3 DNA is TGTGCCAGCACGGTGGGGACTAGCGTCCACAATGAGCAGTTCTTC.

The genes are TRBV28 and TRBJ1-5; 12 bases fit TRBD1. The CDR3 runs to 16 residues. Germline V lookup: CDR1 MDHEN, CDR2 SYDVKM. Trimming at V came to 5 bases and at J to 6 bases, leaving 8 bases not matched to a gene. CDR3 bases: TGTGCCAGCAGTCCACCGGGACAGGGGGCGGTTCAGCCCCAGCATTTT. Its translation: CASSPPGQGAVQPQHF.

The rearrangement uses TRBV18 and TRBJ2-1; possible D gene TRBD2, 6 bases. The CDR3 has 14 residues. The V gene lost 0 bases and the J gene lost 5 bases, with 8 bases spanning the gap. CDR1 is KGHSH, CDR2 LQKENI, per germline. CDR3: CASSPPEGNNEQFF. In nucleotides, the CDR3 is TGTGCCAGCTCACCACCGGAGGGAAACAATGAGCAGTTCTTC.

This chain links TRBV6-6 with TRBJ2-5, with a weak D call TRBD2 (6 bases). CDR1 and CDR2 (germline): MNHNY, SVGAGI (reference sequence). Between the trimmed V and J ends, which lost 8 bases and 3 bases, there was a span of 22 bases. The CDR3 has 16 residues. The CDR3 reads CASRSGVGGREETQYF. CDR3 DNA: TGTGCCAGCCGAAGCGGCGTGGGGGGTAGGGAAGAGACCCAGTACTTC.

V is TRBV28 and J is TRBJ1-1; 7 nucleotides align to TRBD1. Germline V lookup: CDR1 MDHEN, CDR2 SYDVKM. Trimming at V came to 1 base and at J to 11 bases, leaving 7 bases not matched to a gene. There are 13 residues in the CDR3. The CDR3 region has the DNA TGTGCCAGCAGTTTATTTGGAGGGACAGCCGCTTTCTTT. Translation: CASSLFGGTAAFF.

This clone came up once. The chain couples TRBV5-1 to TRBJ2-1; D is perhaps TRBD2 (5 bases). The CDR3 length is 15 residues. CDR1 SGHRS and CDR2 YFSETQ come from the germline V gene. Trimming stripped 0 bases from V and 4 bases from J, with 11 bases between. The CDR3 spells CASSLERAVYNEQFF. The CDR3 coding sequence is TGCGCCAGCAGCTTGGAGCGAGCGGTGTACAATGAGCAGTTCTTC.

About this clone: This specimen includes other DNA sequences encoding the same CDR3. The chain couples TRBV5-1 to TRBJ1-1; no definite D call. Looked up from germline, CDR1 is SGHRS and CDR2 is YFSETQ. The CDR3 spans 14 residues. The V end lost 0 bases, the J end lost 0 bases, and 6 bases lay between the germline ends. CDR3 sequence: CASSLVGLNTEAFF. CDR3 DNA sequence: TGCGCCAGCAGCTTGGTAGGGTTGAACACTGAAGCTTTCTTT.

The V and J genes are TRBV28 and TRBJ2-2; D is perhaps TRBD2 (5 bases). Germline V gene sequence: CDR1 MDHEN, CDR2 SYDVKM. The CDR3 length is 17 residues. Trimming took 4 bases from V and 6 from J, leaving 21 bases between them. CDR3: CASSSPRLIGNPGELFF. In DNA, the CDR3 is TGTGCCAGCAGTTCCCCCCGACTAATCGGTAACCCCGGGGAGCTGTTTTTT.

The J gene is TRBJ1-5, the V gene TRBV4-2; D is unresolved. Germline-derived CDR1 and CDR2 are LGHNA and YNFKEQ. The V end lost 5 bases, the J end lost 0 bases, and 11 bases lay between the germline ends. The CDR3 has 15 amino acids. The CDR3 DNA reads TGTGCCAGCAGCTTCCGGGAGGGTAGCAATCAGCCCCAGCATTTT. Translating it yields CASSFREGSNQPQHF.

This clone was observed a single time. V is TRBV5-4 and J is TRBJ1-4; possible D gene TRBD1, 6 bases. Trimming took 5 bases from V and 6 from J, leaving 14 bases between them. The CDR3 covers 14 residues. CDR1 and CDR2 from the germline V gene are SGHNT and YYREEE (reference sequence). The CDR3: CASSPTGHDEKLFF. CDR3 in DNA: TGTGCCAGCAGTCCGACAGGCCACGATGAAAAACTGTTTTTT.

In DNA form, the CDR3 reads TGTGCCAGTAGTATTCGACCCCCCGGACTAGCGGGGGGCGGTTCATTTCGGCAGACCCAGTACTTC. Protein product: CASSIRPPGLAGGGSFRQTQYF. The chain recombines TRBV19 with TRBJ2-5; 14 bases match TRBD2. The V segment lost 3 bases and the J segment 6 bases; nucleotides outside the gene matches: 24. CDR1 and CDR2 (germline): LNHDA, SQIVND (reference sequence). This CDR3 is built from 22 residues. Supplemented by reference TRBV19 and TRBJ2-5, the full variable domain reads DGGITQSPKYLFRKEGQNVTLSCEQNLNHDAMYWYRQDPGQGLRLIYYSQIVNDFQKGDIAEGYSVSREKKESFPLTVTSAQKNPTAFYLCASSIRPPGLAGGGSFRQTQYFGPGTRLLVL.

The chain couples TRBV7-9 to TRBJ1-1, with D unresolved. Per the germline V gene, CDR1 is SEHNR and CDR2 is FQNEAQ (reference sequence). This CDR3 region has 12 residues. V was pared by 4 bases and J by 6 bases, with 9 bases between. CDR3 region: CASSYHSAEAFF. CDR3 sequence (DNA): TGTGCCAGCAGCTACCACAGCGCTGAAGCTTTCTTT.

About this clone itself: Other DNA sequences of this sample code for an identical CDR3. The chain has TRBV19 and TRBJ2-5; D is undetermined. The CDR3 extends over 11 amino acids. V lost 4 bases and J 4 bases, leaving 4 bases between the germline ends. Germline V gene sequence: CDR1 LNHDA, CDR2 SQIVND (reference sequence). CDR3 DNA: TGTGCCAGTAGTAGTCGAGAGACCCAGTACTTC. Protein: CASSSRETQYF.

The chain links TRBV18 to TRBJ2-5, with 8 positions matching TRBD2. V shed 6 bases, J shed 4 bases, and the junction held 16 bases outside the gene matches. CDR1 KGHSH and CDR2 LQKENI come from the germline V gene. The length of the CDR3 is 17 residues. CDR3 residues: CASSTRGRGRMGETQYF. The CDR3 nucleotides are TGTGCCAGCTCGACCAGGGGTCGCGGGAGGATGGGAGAGACCCAGTACTTC.

The chain uses TRBV2 and TRBJ2-2; 8 nucleotides agree with TRBD2. V was pared by 4 bases and J by 4 bases, with 5 bases of the junction left unmatched. The CDR3 is made up of 15 amino acids. Germline assignment: CDR1 SNHLY and CDR2 FYNNEI. For the CDR3, the DNA is TGTGCCAGCAGTGCCCGGGAGGGCCGCACCGGGGAGCTGTTTTTT. Its protein is CASSAREGRTGELFF.

Of note for this clone: Other nucleotide sequences from this sample produce the same CDR3. The J gene is TRBJ2-3, the V gene TRBV5-1; tentative D call: TRBD1 (5 bases). The germline V gene encodes CDR1 SGHRS and CDR2 YFSETQ. V lost 4 bases and J lost 2, with 14 bases in between. The CDR3 has 15 amino acids. The CDR3 nucleotides read TGCGCCAGCAGCCAAGGAGACAGAGACACAGATACGCAGTATTTT. This encodes CASSQGDRDTDTQYF. Full variable domain (missing parts from reference TRBV5-1 and TRBJ2-3): KAGVTQTPRYLIKTRGQQVTLSCSPISGHRSVSWYQQTPGQGLQFLFEYFSETQRNKGNFPGRFSGRQFSNSRSEMNVSTLELGDSALYLCASSQGDRDTDTQYFGPGTRLTVL.

The chain couples TRBV19 to TRBJ2-2; 10 bases align to TRBD2. The CDR3 has 16 amino acids. The germline CDR1 and CDR2 sequences are LNHDA and SQIVND (reference sequence). The junction had 6 bases not matched to a gene; V was cut back by 5 bases and J by 3 bases. The CDR3 DNA follows: TGTGCCAGTAGTCCAAGCGGGAGGGCCTACACCGGGGAGCTGTTTTTT. It yields the protein CASSPSGRAYTGELFF.

This clone was detected once. The chain employs TRBV6-5 and TRBJ1-2; perhaps TRBD1 as D (5 bases). The CDR3 runs to 13 residues. Trimming pared 4 bases from V and 3 bases from J, leaving 9 bases between. Germline-derived CDR1 and CDR2 are MNHEY and SVGAGI. CDR3 DNA sequence: TGTGCCAGCAGTTCCCGACAGTACTATGGCTACACCTTC. Amino acids: CASSSRQYYGYTF.

This chain joins TRBV5-6 and TRBJ1-2; 8 bases align to TRBD1. CDR3 length equals 13 residues. The germline gives CDR1 SGHDT, CDR2 YYEEEE. With 5 bases clipped from V and 0 bases from J, the junction kept 0 bases outside the gene matches. The CDR3 coding sequence is TGTGCCAGCAGGACAGGGGCTAACTATGGCTACACCTTC. This translates into CASRTGANYGYTF.

The rearrangement links TRBV4-1 to TRBJ2-7, with 11 bases fitting TRBD2. V shed 3 bases and J 4 bases; nucleotides not matched to a gene: 5. Germline V gene sequence: CDR1 MGHRA, CDR2 YSYEKL. The CDR3 contains 15 residues. CDR3 nucleotide sequence: TGCGCCAGCAGCCATCTGACTAGCGGGAATTACGAGCAGTACTTC. Protein sequence: CASSHLTSGNYEQYF.

This clone was counted a single time. The rearrangement joins TRBV7-2 to TRBJ2-2; TRBD2 agrees at 8 bases. The ends lost 1 base at V and 7 bases at J; junction bases unmatched: 8. Germline values: CDR1 SGHTA, CDR2 FQGNSA. This CDR3 is built from 16 residues. The CDR3 DNA reads TGTGCCAGCAGCTTAGTAGGCTCCGGGGGGGTCGGGGAGCTGTTTTTT. Its translation is CASSLVGSGGVGELFF.

In its sample, this clone was seen a few times. V is TRBV5-4 and J is TRBJ2-2; 9 bases agree with TRBD1. J lost 7 bases, V lost 3 bases, and 7 bases had no gene match. The germline CDR1 and CDR2 sequences are SGHNT and YYREEE (reference sequence). The CDR3 length is 15 residues. The CDR3 loop is CASSWDRESFGELFF. CDR3 DNA: TGTGCCAGCAGCTGGGACAGGGAGAGTTTCGGGGAGCTGTTTTTT.

This clone was observed a few times. This chain connects TRBV2 to TRBJ2-1, with TRBD2 matching 9 bases. CDR1 and CDR2 (germline): SNHLY, FYNNEI. The CDR3 consists of 12 residues. V was clipped by 8 bases and J by 12 bases; unmatched bases: 8. CDR3 sequence (DNA): TGTGCCAGCGGTGGGGTAGCGGGAGTGCAGTTCTTC. Protein product: CASGGVAGVQFF.

This sequence joins TRBV4-2 and TRBJ1-2; D is perhaps TRBD1 (5 bases). Germline lookup yields CDR1 LGHNA and CDR2 YNFKEQ. The V gene lost 0 bases and the J gene lost 3 bases, with 14 bases spanning the gap. This CDR3 is 16 amino acids long. The CDR3: CASSQDPRGGDYGYTF. Written as DNA, the CDR3 is TGTGCCAGCAGCCAAGACCCGCGGGGAGGGGACTATGGCTACACCTTC.

As regards this clone: This specimen includes other DNA sequences encoding the same CDR3. The chain uses TRBV5-1 and TRBJ2-2, with TRBD1 matching 8 bases. CDR1 is SGHRS and CDR2 is YFSETQ in the germline V gene. The CDR3 covers 14 residues. V lost 4 bases and J lost 3; bases outside the gene matches: 2. CDR3 sequence (DNA): TGCGCCAGCAGCCCGACAGGGGACACCGGGGAGCTGTTTTTT. This gives the protein CASSPTGDTGELFF. Complete variable domain (other parts from reference TRBV5-1 and TRBJ2-2): KAGVTQTPRYLIKTRGQQVTLSCSPISGHRSVSWYQQTPGQGLQFLFEYFSETQRNKGNFPGRFSGRQFSNSRSEMNVSTLELGDSALYLCASSPTGDTGELFFGEGSRLTVL.

The rearrangement joins TRBV5-1 to TRBJ2-7, with 12 bases matching TRBD2. Germline V gene sequence: CDR1 SGHRS, CDR2 YFSETQ. The V gene end was trimmed by 0 bases and the J gene end by 7 bases; junction bases not matched to a gene: 11. This CDR3 has 17 residues. Here the CDR3 reads CASSLVASSGRAWEQYF. The CDR3 DNA sequence: TGCGCCAGCAGCTTGGTGGCGTCTAGCGGGAGGGCGTGGGAGCAGTACTTC.